These 4 T cell receptor beta chains were all obtained from the same sample, sequenced in a study of OX40 agonist ivuxolimab in advanced cancers. Repertoires were generated with immunoSEQ multiplex PCR, while TCRdb's copy carries only in-frame clones and drops some. The sample lists 65,000 to 75,000 clones, 80% to 95% occurring once. The input for sequencing was CD4+ or CD8+ T cells sorted from blood, taken in a trial of the OX40 agonist ivuxolimab. These receptors were obtained from an adult with an advanced solid tumor such as melanoma, head and neck, liver or kidney cancer.

The chain has TRBV18 and TRBJ2-2; 9 bases match TRBD2. The V segment lost 3 bases and the J segment 2 bases; nucleotides outside the gene matches: 4. From germline, CDR1 is KGHSH and CDR2 LQKENI. The CDR3 spans 16 residues. The CDR3: CASSPVGTSNTGELFF. CDR3 bases: TGTGCCAGCTCACCTGTTGGGACTAGCAACACCGGGGAGCTGTTTTTT.

CDR3 DNA: TGTGCCAGCAGCCGGGACATGAGCTCCTACGAGCAGTACTTC. This sequence encodes CASSRDMSSYEQYF. The genes are TRBV2 and TRBJ2-7, with D tentatively TRBD1 (6 bases). V gave up 6 bases and J gave up 0 bases, with 12 bases separating them. The CDR3 contains 14 residues. Germline V lookup: CDR1 SNHLY, CDR2 FYNNEI.

The chain joins TRBV28 to TRBJ2-7, with D unclear. CDR1 MDHEN and CDR2 SYDVKM come from the germline V gene. The CDR3 is made up of 14 amino acids. V dropped 3 bases and J dropped 2 bases, with 11 bases sitting between them. The CDR3 here is CASSLVQPTYEQYF. The CDR3 nucleotides are TGTGCCAGCAGTTTGGTACAGCCCACCTACGAGCAGTACTTC.

The chain couples TRBV4-1 to TRBJ2-1, with TRBD2 matching over 9 bases. The germline V gene encodes CDR1 MGHRA and CDR2 YSYEKL. The trim removed 0 bases at V and 10 bases at J, leaving 7 bases unmatched. The CDR3 loop spans 15 amino acids. CDR3 bases: TGCGCCAGCAGCCAAGAACTAGCGGGCCCCCGCGAGCAGTTCTTC. Its translation is CASSQELAGPREQFF.